This record concerns one T cell receptor (beta chain) sequence. The CDR3 is 16 amino acids. From germline, CDR1 is SGHRS and CDR2 YFSETQ. The germline V and J ends were trimmed by 2 bases and 3 bases, with 14 bases remaining between them. The source of the sample is a study of blood T cell repertoires in COVID-19. The repertoire was sequenced with immunoSEQ multiplex PCR; TCRdb's copy has only in-frame clones and lacks some. The sample holds around 140,000 clones; 80% to 90% are singletons and the top ten take around 19%. This TCR was recovered from a man over 45 with active or convalescent COVID-19. The J gene is TRBJ1-4, the V gene TRBV5-1, with D maybe TRBD1 (5 bases). The sequenced sample was peripheral blood. CDR3 loop: CASSFGGAGANEKLFF. Written as DNA, the CDR3 is TGCGCCAGCAGCTTCGGTGGGGCAGGAGCTAATGAAAAACTGTTTTTT.